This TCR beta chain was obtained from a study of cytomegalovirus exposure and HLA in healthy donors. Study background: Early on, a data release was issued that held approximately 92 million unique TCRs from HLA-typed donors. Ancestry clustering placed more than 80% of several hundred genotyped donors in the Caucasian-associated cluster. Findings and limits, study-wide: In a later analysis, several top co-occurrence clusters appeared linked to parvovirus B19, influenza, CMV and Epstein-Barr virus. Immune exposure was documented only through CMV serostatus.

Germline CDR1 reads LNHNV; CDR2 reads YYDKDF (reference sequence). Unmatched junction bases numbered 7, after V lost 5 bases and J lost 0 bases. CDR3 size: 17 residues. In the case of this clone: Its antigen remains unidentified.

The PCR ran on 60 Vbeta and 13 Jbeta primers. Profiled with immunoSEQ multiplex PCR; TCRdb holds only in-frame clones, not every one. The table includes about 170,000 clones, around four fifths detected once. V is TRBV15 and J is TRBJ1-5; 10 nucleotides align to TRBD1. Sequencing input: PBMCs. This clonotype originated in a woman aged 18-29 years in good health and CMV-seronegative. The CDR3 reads CATSPRDRGGSNQPQHF. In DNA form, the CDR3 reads TGTGCCACCAGCCCACGGGACAGGGGCGGTAGCAATCAGCCCCAGCATTTT.